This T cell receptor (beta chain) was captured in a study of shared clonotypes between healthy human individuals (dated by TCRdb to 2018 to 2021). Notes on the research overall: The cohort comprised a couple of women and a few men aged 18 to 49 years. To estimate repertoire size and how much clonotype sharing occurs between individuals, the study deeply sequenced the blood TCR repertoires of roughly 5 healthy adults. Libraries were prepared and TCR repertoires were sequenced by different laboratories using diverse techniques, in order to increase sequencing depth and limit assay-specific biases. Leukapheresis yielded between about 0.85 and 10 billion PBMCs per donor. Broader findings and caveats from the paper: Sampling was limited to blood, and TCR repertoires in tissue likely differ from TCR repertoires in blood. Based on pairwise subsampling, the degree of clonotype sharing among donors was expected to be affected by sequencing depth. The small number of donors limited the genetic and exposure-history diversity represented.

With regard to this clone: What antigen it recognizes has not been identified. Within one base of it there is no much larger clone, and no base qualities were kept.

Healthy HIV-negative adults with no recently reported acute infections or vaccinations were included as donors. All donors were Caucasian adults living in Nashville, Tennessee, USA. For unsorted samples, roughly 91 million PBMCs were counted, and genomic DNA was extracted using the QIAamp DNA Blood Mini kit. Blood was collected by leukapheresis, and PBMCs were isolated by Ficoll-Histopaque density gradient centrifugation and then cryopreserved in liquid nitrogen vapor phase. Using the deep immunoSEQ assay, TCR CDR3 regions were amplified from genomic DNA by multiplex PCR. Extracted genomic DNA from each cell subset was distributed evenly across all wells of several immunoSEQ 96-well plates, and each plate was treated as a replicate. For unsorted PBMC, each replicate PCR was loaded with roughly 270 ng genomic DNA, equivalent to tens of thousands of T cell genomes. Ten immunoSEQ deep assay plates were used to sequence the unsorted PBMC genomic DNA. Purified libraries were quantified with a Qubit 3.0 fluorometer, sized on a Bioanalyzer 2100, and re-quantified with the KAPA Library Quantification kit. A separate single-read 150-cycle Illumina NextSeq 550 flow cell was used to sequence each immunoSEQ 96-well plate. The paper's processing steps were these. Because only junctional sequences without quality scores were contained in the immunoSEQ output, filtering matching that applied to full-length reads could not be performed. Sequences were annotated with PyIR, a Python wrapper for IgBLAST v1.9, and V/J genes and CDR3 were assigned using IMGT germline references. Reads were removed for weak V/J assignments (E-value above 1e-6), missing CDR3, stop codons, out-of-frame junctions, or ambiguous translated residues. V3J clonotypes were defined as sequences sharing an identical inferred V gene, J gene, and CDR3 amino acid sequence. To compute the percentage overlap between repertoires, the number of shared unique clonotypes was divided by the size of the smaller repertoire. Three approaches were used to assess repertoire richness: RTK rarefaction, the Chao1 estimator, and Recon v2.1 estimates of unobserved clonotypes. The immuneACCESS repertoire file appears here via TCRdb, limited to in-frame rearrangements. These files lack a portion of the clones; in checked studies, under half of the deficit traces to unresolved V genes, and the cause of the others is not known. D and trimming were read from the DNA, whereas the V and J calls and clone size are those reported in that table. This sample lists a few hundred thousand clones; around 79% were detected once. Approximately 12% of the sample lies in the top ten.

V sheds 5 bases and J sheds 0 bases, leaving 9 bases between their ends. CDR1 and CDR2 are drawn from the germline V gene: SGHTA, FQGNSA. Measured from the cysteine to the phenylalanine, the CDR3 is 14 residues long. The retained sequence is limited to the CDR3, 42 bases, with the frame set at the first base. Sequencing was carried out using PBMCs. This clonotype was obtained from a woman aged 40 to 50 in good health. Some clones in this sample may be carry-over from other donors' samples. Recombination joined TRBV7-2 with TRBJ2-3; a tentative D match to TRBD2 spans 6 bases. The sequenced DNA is TGTGCCAGCAGCCCCGGGGGTAGCACAGATACGCAGTATTTT. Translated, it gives CASSPGGSTDTQYF.